The following is a TCR beta chain sequence with its context. Its antigen is not identified. This CDR3 comprises 15 residues. The germline V gene has CDR1 LNHNV and CDR2 YYDKDF (reference sequence). V was clipped by 1 base and J by 0 bases; unmatched bases: 3. TCRdb's table, derived via immunoSEQ multiplex PCR, lists solely in-frame clones and lacks some. The data contain roughly 150,000 clones, 90% to 95% of them seen just once; the ten biggest clones take up around 5.4%. The data originate from a study of T cell responses to AZD1222 COVID-19 vaccine. Study in general: Samples with a second dose at about 4 or about 12 weeks were pooled together.

Study findings and constraints: Breadth and depth of Spike-specific TCRs rose after two AZD1222 doses.

J is TRBJ2-7 and V is TRBV15, with TRBD1 identical over 7 bases. Sequencing was performed on peripheral blood, taken on day 0 of AZD1222 vaccination. The clonotype was recovered from an adult in good health. In nucleotides, the CDR3 is TGTGCCACCAGCAGAGTCAGGGGGAGCTCCTACGAGCAGTACTTC. It specifies CATSRVRGSSYEQYF. Full variable domain (rest looked up from reference TRBV15 and TRBJ2-7): DAMVIQNPRYQVTQFGKPVTLSCSQTLNHNVMYWYQQKSSQAPKLLFHYYDKDFNNEADTPDNFQSRRPNTSFCFLDIRSPGLGDTAMYLCATSRVRGSSYEQYFGPGTRLTVT.